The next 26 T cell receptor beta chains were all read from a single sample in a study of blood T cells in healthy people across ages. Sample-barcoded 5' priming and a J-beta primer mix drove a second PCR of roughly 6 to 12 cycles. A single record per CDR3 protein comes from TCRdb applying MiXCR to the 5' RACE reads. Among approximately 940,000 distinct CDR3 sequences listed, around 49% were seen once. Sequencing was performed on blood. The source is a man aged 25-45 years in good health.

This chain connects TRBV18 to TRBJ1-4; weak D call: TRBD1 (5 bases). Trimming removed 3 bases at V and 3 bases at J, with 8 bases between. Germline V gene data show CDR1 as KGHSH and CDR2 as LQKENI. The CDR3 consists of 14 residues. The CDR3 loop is CASSPQGPNEKLFF. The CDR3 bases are TGTGCCAGCTCACCCCAGGGACCTAATGAAAAACTGTTTTTT.

CDR3 protein: CASSQGAGTENYGYTF. In nucleotides, the CDR3 is TGTGCCAGCAGCCAAGGCGCCGGGACGGAAAACTATGGCTACACCTTC. The rearrangement joins TRBV4-2 to TRBJ1-2, with D possibly matching TRBD1 (5 bases). Trimming took 1 base from V and 2 from J, leaving 14 bases between them. Germline CDR1 and CDR2: LGHNA and YNFKEQ. The CDR3 has 16 amino acids.

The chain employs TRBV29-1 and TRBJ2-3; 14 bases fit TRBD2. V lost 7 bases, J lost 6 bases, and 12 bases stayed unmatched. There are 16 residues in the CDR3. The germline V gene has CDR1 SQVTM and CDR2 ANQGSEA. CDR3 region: CSAPLTSGGAFDTQYF. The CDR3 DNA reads TGCAGCGCTCCACTGACTAGCGGGGGGGCCTTCGATACGCAGTATTTT.

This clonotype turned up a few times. CDR3 residues: CASSAEGLSEQYF. DNA of the CDR3: TGTGCCAGCAGCGCGGAGGGACTGAGCGAGCAGTACTTC. The J gene is TRBJ2-7, the V gene TRBV11-1; the D gene is possibly TRBD2 (6 bases). This CDR3 spans 13 amino acids. V lost 5 bases to trimming and J lost 6 bases, with 14 bases between them. CDR1 and CDR2 (germline): SGHAT, FQDESV (reference sequence). Based on the CDR3 plus reference TRBV11-1 and TRBJ2-7, the full variable domain is EAEVAQSPRYKITEKSQAVAFWCDPISGHATLYWYRQILGQGPELLVQFQDESVVDDSQLPKDRFSAERLKGVDSTLKIQPAELGDSAMYLCASSAEGLSEQYFGPGTRLTVT.

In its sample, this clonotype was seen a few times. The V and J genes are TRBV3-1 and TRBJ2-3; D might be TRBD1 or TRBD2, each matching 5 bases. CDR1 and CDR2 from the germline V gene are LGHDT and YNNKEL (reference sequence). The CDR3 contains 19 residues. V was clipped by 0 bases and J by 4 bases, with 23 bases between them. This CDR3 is CASSQDGARGLIKADTQYF. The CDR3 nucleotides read TGTGCCAGCAGCCAAGACGGCGCGAGGGGCTTGATAAAGGCAGATACGCAGTATTTT.

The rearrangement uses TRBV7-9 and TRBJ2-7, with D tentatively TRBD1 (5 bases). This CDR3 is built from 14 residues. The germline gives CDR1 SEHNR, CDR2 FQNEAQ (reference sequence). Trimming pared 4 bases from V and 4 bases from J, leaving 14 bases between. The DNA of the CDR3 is TGTGCCAGCAGCTCCCTACAGGAGAAATACGAGCAGTACTTC. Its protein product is CASSSLQEKYEQYF.

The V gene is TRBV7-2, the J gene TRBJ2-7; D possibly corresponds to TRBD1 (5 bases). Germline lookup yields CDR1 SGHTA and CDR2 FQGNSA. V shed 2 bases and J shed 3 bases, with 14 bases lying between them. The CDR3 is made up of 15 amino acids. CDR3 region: CASSLRQSDFYEQYF. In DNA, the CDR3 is TGTGCCAGCAGCTTACGACAGTCAGATTTCTACGAGCAGTACTTC. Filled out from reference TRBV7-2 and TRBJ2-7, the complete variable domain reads GAGVSQSPSNKVTEKGKDVELRCDPISGHTALYWYRQSLGQGLEFLIYFQGNSAPDKSGLPSDRFSAERTGGSVSTLTIQRTQQEDSAVYLCASSLRQSDFYEQYFGPGTRLTVT.

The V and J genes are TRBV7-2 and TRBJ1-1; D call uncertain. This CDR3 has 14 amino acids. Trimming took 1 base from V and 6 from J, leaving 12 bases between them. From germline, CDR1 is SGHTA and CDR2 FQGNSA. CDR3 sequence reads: CASSLGVMSPEAFF. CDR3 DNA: TGTGCCAGCAGCTTAGGGGTCATGTCACCTGAAGCTTTCTTT.

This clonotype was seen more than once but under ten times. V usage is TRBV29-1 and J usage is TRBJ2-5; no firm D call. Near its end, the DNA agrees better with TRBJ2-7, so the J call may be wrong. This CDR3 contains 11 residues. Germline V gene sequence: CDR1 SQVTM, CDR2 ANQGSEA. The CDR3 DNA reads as TGCAGCGTTGAAGATCCAGGCGAGCAGTACTTC. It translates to CSVEDPGEQYF.

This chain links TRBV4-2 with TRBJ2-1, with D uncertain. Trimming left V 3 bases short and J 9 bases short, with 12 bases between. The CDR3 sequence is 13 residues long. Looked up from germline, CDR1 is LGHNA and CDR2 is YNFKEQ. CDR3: CASSHNPLIEQFF. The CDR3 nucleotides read TGTGCCAGCAGCCATAATCCCCTTATTGAGCAGTTCTTC.

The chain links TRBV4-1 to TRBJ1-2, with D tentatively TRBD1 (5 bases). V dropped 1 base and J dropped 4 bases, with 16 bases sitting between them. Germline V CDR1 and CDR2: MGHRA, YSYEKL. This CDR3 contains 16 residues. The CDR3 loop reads CASSQGISGTVYGYTF. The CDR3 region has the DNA TGCGCCAGCAGCCAAGGGATTTCCGGGACGGTCTATGGCTACACCTTC.

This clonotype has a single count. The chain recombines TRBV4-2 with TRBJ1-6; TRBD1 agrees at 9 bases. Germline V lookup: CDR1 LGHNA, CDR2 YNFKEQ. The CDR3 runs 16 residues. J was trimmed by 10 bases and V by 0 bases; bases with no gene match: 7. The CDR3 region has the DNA TGTGCCAGCAGCCAAGATCGGGGACAGGGAGGCTCACCCCTCCACTTT. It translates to CASSQDRGQGGSPLHF.

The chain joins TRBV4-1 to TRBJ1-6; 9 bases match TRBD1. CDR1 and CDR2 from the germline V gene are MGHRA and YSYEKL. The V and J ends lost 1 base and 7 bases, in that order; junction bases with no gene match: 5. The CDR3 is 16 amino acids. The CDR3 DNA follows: TGCGCCAGCAGCCAAGGGCGGGGGACAGGGAATTCACCCCTCCACTTT. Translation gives CASSQGRGTGNSPLHF.

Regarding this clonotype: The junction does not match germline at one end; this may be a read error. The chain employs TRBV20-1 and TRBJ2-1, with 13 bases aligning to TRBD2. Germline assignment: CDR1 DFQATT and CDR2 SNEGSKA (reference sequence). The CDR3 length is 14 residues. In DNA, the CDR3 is TGCAGCGCTACTAGCGGGGGGGCCTACAATGAGCAGTTCTTC. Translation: CSATSGGAYNEQFF.

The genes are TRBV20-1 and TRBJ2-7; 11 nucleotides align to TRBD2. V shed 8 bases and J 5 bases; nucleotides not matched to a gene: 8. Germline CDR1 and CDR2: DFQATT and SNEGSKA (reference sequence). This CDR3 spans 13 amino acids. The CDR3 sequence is CSNRLAGPHEQYF. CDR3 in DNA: TGCAGTAACCGACTAGCGGGGCCCCACGAGCAGTACTTC.

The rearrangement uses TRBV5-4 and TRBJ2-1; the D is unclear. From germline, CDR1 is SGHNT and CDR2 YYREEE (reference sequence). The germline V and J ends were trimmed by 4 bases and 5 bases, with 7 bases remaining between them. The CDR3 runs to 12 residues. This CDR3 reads CASSPADNEQFF. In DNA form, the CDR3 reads TGTGCCAGCAGCCCAGCCGACAATGAGCAGTTCTTC. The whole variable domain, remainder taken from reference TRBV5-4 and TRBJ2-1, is ETGVTQSPTHLIKTRGQQVTLRCSSQSGHNTVSWYQQALGQGPQFIFQYYREEENGRGNFPPRFSGLQFPNYSSELNVNALELDDSALYLCASSPADNEQFFGPGTRLTVL.

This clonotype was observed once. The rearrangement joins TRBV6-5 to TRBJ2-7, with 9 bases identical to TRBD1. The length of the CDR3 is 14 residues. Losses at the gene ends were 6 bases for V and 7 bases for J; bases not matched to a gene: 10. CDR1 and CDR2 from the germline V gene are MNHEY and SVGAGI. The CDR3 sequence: CASSSGTGRWEQYF. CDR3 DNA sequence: TGTGCCAGCAGCTCCGGGACAGGGCGGTGGGAGCAGTACTTC.

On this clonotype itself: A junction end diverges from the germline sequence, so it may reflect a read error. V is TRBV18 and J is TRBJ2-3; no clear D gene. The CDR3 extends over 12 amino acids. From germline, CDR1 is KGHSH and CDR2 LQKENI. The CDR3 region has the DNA TGTGCCAGCTCACCAAGCACAGATGCGCAGTATTTT. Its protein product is CASSPSTDAQYF.

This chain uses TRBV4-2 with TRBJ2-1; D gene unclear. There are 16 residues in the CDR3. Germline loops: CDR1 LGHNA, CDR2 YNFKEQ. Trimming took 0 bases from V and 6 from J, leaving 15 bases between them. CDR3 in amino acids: CASSQDERVRGNEQFF. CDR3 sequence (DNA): TGTGCCAGCAGCCAAGATGAGCGAGTCCGCGGCAATGAGCAGTTCTTC.

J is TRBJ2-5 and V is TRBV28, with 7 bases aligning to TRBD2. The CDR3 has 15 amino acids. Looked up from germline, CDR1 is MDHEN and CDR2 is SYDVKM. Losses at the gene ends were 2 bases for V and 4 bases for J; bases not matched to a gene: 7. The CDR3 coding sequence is TGTGCCAGCAGTTTACTCGGGGGGTCAAGAGAGACCCAGTACTTC. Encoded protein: CASSLLGGSRETQYF.

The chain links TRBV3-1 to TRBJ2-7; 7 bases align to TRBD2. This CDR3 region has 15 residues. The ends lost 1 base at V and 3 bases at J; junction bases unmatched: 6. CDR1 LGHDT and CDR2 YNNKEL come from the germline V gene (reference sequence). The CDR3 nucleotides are TGTGCCAGCAGCCAAGGTTCTAGCGGTTACTACGAGCAGTACTTC. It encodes CASSQGSSGYYEQYF.

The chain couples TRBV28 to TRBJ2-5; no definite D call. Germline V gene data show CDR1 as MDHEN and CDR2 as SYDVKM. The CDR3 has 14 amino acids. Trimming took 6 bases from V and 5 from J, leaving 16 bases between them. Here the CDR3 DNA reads TGTGCCAGCAGCCAGTTCACGGGTTTTGAGACCCAGTACTTC. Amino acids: CASSQFTGFETQYF.

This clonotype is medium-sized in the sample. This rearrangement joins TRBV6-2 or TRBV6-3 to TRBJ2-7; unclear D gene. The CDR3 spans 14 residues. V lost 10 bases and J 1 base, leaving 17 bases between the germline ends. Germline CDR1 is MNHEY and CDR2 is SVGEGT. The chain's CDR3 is CATSVGSPSYEQYF. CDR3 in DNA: TGTGCCACTTCTGTGGGCAGCCCTTCCTACGAGCAGTACTTC.

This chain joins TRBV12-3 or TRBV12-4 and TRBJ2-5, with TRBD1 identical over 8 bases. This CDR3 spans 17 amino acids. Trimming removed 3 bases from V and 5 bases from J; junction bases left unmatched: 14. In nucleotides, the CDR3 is TGTGCCAGCAGTTTGACGCAGCCGAGACAGGGGTTGGAGACCCAGTACTTC. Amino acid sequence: CASSLTQPRQGLETQYF.

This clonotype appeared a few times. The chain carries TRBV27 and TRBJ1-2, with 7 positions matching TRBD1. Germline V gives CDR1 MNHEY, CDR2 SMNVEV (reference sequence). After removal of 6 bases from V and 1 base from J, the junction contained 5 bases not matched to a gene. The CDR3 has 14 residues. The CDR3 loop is CASRVTGVNYGYTF. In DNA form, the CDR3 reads TGTGCCAGCAGGGTAACAGGGGTTAACTATGGCTACACCTTC.

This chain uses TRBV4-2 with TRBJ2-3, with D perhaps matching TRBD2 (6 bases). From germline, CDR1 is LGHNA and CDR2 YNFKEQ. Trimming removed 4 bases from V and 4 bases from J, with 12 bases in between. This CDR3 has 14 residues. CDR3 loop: CASSPGGEPDTQYF. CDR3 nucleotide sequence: TGTGCCAGCAGCCCCGGCGGGGAACCAGATACGCAGTATTTT.